This TCR beta chain stems from a study of blood T cell repertoires in COVID-19. About the research overall: COVID-19 samples collected from the United States, Italy and Spain covered acute and convalescent phases. The analysed material was cDNA or gDNA that came from T cells, B-cell-depleted T cells, or PBMCs.

Authors' data handling: From reference gene primer amplification, estimates of nucleated cell counts were derived. The data were produced by immunoSEQ multiplex PCR, yet TCRdb's version contains in-frame clones alone and is incomplete. The V and J calls and clone size were taken over from that table, and D and trimming were inferred from the DNA. Here the sample spans roughly 140,000 clones, roughly three quarters being singletons. The CDR3 extends over 14 amino acids. J lost 6 bases, V lost 3 bases, and 11 bases had no gene match. Germline V CDR1 and CDR2: GTSNPN, SVGIG (reference sequence). This clone was seen repeatedly, ten times or more.

The sequenced material came from peripheral blood. V usage is TRBV30 and J usage is TRBJ2-7, with 7 positions matching TRBD2. This clonotype originated in a man in his forties or fifties with active or convalescent COVID-19. The CDR3 here is CAWSRGLVGSEQYF. CDR3 DNA: TGTGCCTGGAGCCGCGGACTAGTTGGGTCCGAGCAGTACTTC.